A single sample is the source of the 18 T cell receptor beta chains below, sequenced in a study of OX40 agonist ivuxolimab in advanced cancers. The assay was immunoSEQ multiplex PCR, and TCRdb's table has in-frame clones only and misses some. The repertoire holds some 80,000 clones, more than 90% seen once, with roughly 4.9% in the top ten. Sequencing used CD4+ or CD8+ T cells sorted from blood, obtained in a trial of the OX40 agonist ivuxolimab. Source of these receptors: an adult with an advanced solid tumor such as melanoma, head and neck, liver or kidney cancer.

The CDR3 DNA sequence: TGTGCCAGCAGCATGGGACTCTCCGGCACAGATACGCAGTATTTT. Residues: CASSMGLSGTDTQYF. This chain links TRBV7-9 with TRBJ2-3; a weak D match, TRBD2 (6 bases). Between the trimmed V and J ends, which lost 5 bases and 1 base, there was a span of 13 bases. CDR1 and CDR2 (germline): SEHNR, FQNEAQ (reference sequence). The CDR3 spans 15 residues.

The J gene is TRBJ2-7, the V gene TRBV7-8; no definite D call. This CDR3 contains 13 residues. Germline V gene data show CDR1 as SGHVS and CDR2 as FQNEAQ. V was cut by 5 bases and J by 5 bases, with 13 bases left in between. For the CDR3, the DNA is TGTGCCAGCAGCCCCCCTAGGTCGGACGAGCAGTACTTC. Translating gives CASSPPRSDEQYF.

The chain links TRBV5-4 to TRBJ1-2; 9 positions match TRBD1. Losses at the gene ends were 3 bases for V and 8 bases for J; bases not matched to a gene: 8. Germline V gives CDR1 SGHNT, CDR2 YYREEE (reference sequence). The length of the CDR3 is 14 residues. DNA of the CDR3: TGTGCCAGCAGCTACGGGACAGGGAGGGACGGCTACACCTTC. It encodes CASSYGTGRDGYTF. The full variable domain, rest sourced from reference TRBV5-4 and TRBJ1-2, is ETGVTQSPTHLIKTRGQQVTLRCSSQSGHNTVSWYQQALGQGPQFIFQYYREEENGRGNFPPRFSGLQFPNYSSELNVNALELDDSALYLCASSYGTGRDGYTFGSGTRLTVV.

The rearrangement joins TRBV27 to TRBJ1-1, with D hard to call. V was cut by 0 bases and J by 7 bases, with 12 bases left in between. The CDR3 covers 14 residues. Germline CDR1 is MNHEY and CDR2 is SMNVEV (reference sequence). In nucleotides, the CDR3 is TGTGCCAGCAGTTTATCAGTCCCCCCTCGTGAAGCTTTCTTT. It codes for CASSLSVPPREAFF.

This clone was seen just once. The chain joins TRBV19 to TRBJ2-5; perhaps TRBD1 as D (6 bases). This CDR3 is built from 16 residues. Trimming removed 6 bases from V and 5 bases from J, with 22 bases in between. CDR1 and CDR2 from the germline V gene are LNHDA and SQIVND (reference sequence). The CDR3 sequence: CASRTMDRGGFETQYF. CDR3 sequence (DNA): TGTGCCAGTAGGACCATGGACAGAGGGGGTTTTGAGACCCAGTACTTC.

V gene TRBV5-1 combines with J gene TRBJ1-5; no clear D. V lost 4 bases, J lost 2 bases, and 7 bases lay in between. The CDR3 spans 13 residues. Germline assignment: CDR1 SGHRS and CDR2 YFSETQ. CDR3 sequence: CASSPGGNQPQHF. CDR3 nucleotide sequence: TGCGCCAGCAGCCCCGGGGGCAATCAGCCCCAGCATTTT.

The chain joins TRBV15 to TRBJ2-3, with D tentatively TRBD2 (6 bases). The CDR3 runs to 12 residues. Trimming took 8 bases from V and 0 from J, leaving 6 bases between them. Germline-derived CDR1 and CDR2 are LNHNV and YYDKDF (reference sequence). CDR3 loop: CATGTSTDTQYF. The CDR3 bases are TGTGCCACCGGGACTAGCACAGATACGCAGTATTTT.

This chain connects TRBV5-6 to TRBJ2-4; 10 bases are a match to TRBD2. After removal of 0 bases from V and 4 bases from J, the junction contained 1 base not matched to a gene. The CDR3 totals 15 residues. Germline V gene data show CDR1 as SGHDT and CDR2 as YYEEEE. CDR3 bases: TGTGCCAGCAGCTTGGGGACTAGCGGTAAAAACATTCAGTACTTC. The encoded protein is CASSLGTSGKNIQYF.

The gene calls are TRBV1 and TRBJ2-3; TRBD2 is the table's D call and was not checked against the DNA. TRBV1 is listed as a pseudogene. The CDR3 totals 16 residues. The CDR3 reads CTSSQDPRGGTDTQYF. DNA of the CDR3: TGCACCAGCAGCCAAGACCCCCGGGGGGGTACAGATACGCAGTATTTT.

The gene calls are TRBV27 and TRBJ2-1; TRBD2 matches at 8 bases. The CDR3 length is 15 residues. Germline V gene sequence: CDR1 MNHEY, CDR2 SMNVEV (reference sequence). V shed 7 bases and J 6 bases; nucleotides not matched to a gene: 11. This CDR3 reads CASTAGGAGFNEQFF. The CDR3 DNA follows: TGTGCCAGCACCGCGGGGGGAGCGGGATTCAATGAGCAGTTCTTC.

The rearrangement links TRBV4-1 to TRBJ2-1; 7 bases fit TRBD2. V lost 2 bases to trimming and J lost 9 bases; unmatched junction nucleotides: 13. This CDR3 spans 16 amino acids. Looked up from germline, CDR1 is MGHRA and CDR2 is YSYEKL. CDR3 bases: TGCGCCAGCAGCCAACCCCGGGCTAGCGGAGAGGGTGAGCAGTTCTTC. It specifies CASSQPRASGEGEQFF.

The rearrangement uses TRBV7-9 and TRBJ2-1; 8 positions agree with TRBD2. In germline, CDR1 is SEHNR, CDR2 FQNEAQ (reference sequence). This CDR3 spans 14 amino acids. V lost 6 bases to trimming and J lost 6 bases; unmatched junction nucleotides: 7. The CDR3 sequence: CASSMTSVPNEQFF. CDR3 bases: TGTGCCAGCAGTATGACTAGCGTCCCCAATGAGCAGTTCTTC.

The rearrangement uses TRBV10-3 and TRBJ1-3; no reliable D call. The ends were cut back, 11 bases at V and 0 bases at J, with 17 bases in the middle. The V gene's germline CDR1 is ENHRY and CDR2 SYGVKD. CDR3 length: 15 residues. CDR3 amino acids: CASSGGGVSGNTIYF. DNA for the CDR3: TGTGCCTCCAGCGGCGGCGGGGTCTCTGGAAACACCATATATTTT.

This clone was detected only a few times. The V call is TRBV5-6, the J call TRBJ1-4; D is perhaps TRBD1 (5 bases). Germline-derived CDR1 and CDR2 are SGHDT and YYEEEE. CDR3 length equals 18 residues. Trimming removed 4 bases from V and 0 bases from J, with 19 bases in between. In nucleotides, the CDR3 is TGTGCCAGCAGCCCTCGGGGGGTTACCCTTGCAACTAATGAAAAACTGTTTTTT. It codes for CASSPRGVTLATNEKLFF.

The V gene is TRBV7-2, the J gene TRBJ1-3, with D unresolved. The CDR3 is 14 residues long. The germline gives CDR1 SGHTA, CDR2 FQGNSA. Trimming stripped 4 bases from V and 0 bases from J, with 7 bases between. The CDR3 nucleotides read TGTGCCAGCAGCTCATTTCTCTCTGGAAACACCATATATTTT. Protein sequence: CASSSFLSGNTIYF.

This chain joins TRBV5-8 and TRBJ1-1; D is possibly TRBD1 (6 bases). V lost 3 bases, J lost 3 bases, and 15 bases lay in between. The CDR3 spans 15 residues. Germline-derived CDR1 and CDR2 are SGHTS and YDEGEE. The CDR3 loop reads CASSSGGGGDTEAFF. The CDR3, as DNA: TGTGCCAGCAGCTCAGGTGGTGGGGGCGACACTGAAGCTTTCTTT.

The chain couples TRBV7-3 to TRBJ2-1, with 9 bases identical to TRBD2. This CDR3 has 16 amino acids. Germline loops: CDR1 SGHTA, CDR2 FQGTGA. The ends lost 5 bases at V and 9 bases at J; junction bases unmatched: 14. This chain's CDR3 is CASSPLSLAGSGEQFF. In DNA form, the CDR3 reads TGTGCCAGCAGCCCCCTTTCTCTAGCGGGGTCGGGTGAGCAGTTCTTC.

V is TRBV5-4 and J is TRBJ2-3; the match to TRBD1 covers 7 bases. J was trimmed by 4 bases and V by 5 bases; bases with no gene match: 7. Germline V gives CDR1 SGHNT, CDR2 YYREEE (reference sequence). The CDR3 is made up of 14 amino acids. The CDR3: CASSRGQASDTQYF. CDR3 DNA sequence: TGTGCCAGCAGTCGAGGACAGGCATCAGATACGCAGTATTTT.